Listed here is a single T cell receptor (beta chain). The data are from a study of OX40 agonist ivuxolimab in advanced cancers. Sequenced by immunoSEQ multiplex PCR; TCRdb stores in-frame clones only, minus some. The table lists some 86,000 clones, roughly 91% of them singletons, with 0.25% to 0.35% in the top ten. The clonotype comes from an adult with an advanced solid tumor such as melanoma, head and neck, liver or kidney cancer. This specimen consisted of CD4+ or CD8+ T cells sorted from blood, obtained in a trial of the OX40 agonist ivuxolimab.

CDR3 protein: CASSLAGGYTDTQYF. The CDR3 coding sequence is TGCGCCAGCAGCTTAGCGGGGGGCTACACAGATACGCAGTATTTT. J is TRBJ2-3 and V is TRBV5-1, with TRBD2 matching 9 bases. The CDR3 runs 15 residues. The V gene's germline CDR1 is SGHRS and CDR2 YFSETQ. With 2 bases clipped from V and 2 bases from J, the junction kept 3 bases outside the gene matches.